Sequencing of this TCR beta chain was carried out in a study of T-cell reconstitution after alpha-beta-depleted transplantation in children. This clonotype has only a few counts. Its antigen is not known. Study conclusions and caveats: The study reportedly traced alpha-beta T cells about two months after transplant to several hundred expanded graft clones. T-cell counts and diversity at one year post-transplant came mainly from newly produced T cells. For some patients, TCRbeta diversity was high at day 60 because of recipient T cells and thymic progenitors that survived.

As it was prepared, the TCRbeta library received unique molecular identifiers. TCRdb reprocessed the PCR reads via MiXCR and lists one record per CDR3 protein. The table shows hundreds of thousands of distinct CDR3 sequences, with 15% to 20% occurring only once. The CDR3 extends over 16 amino acids. Germline CDR1 reads LGHNA; CDR2 reads YNFKEQ. The V and J ends lost 1 base and 8 bases respectively, with 15 bases between them. Sequenced here: PBMCs, mostly from graft donor cells, sampled 360 days after TCRalphabeta/CD19-depleted stem cell transplant. This clonotype originated in a male patient aged 10 to 17 who had a stem cell transplant for acute lymphoblastic leukemia, so the T cells may come from the graft donor. This chain uses TRBV4-2 with TRBJ1-6; no firm D call. DNA of the CDR3: TGTGCCAGCAGCCAAGTGATGGCCTCGAGGCATTCACCCCTCCACTTT. Protein: CASSQVMASRHSPLHF.